This paragraph covers one T cell receptor (beta chain) sequence. Antigen: not known. The germline gene is not matched at one end of the junction; a read error may be the cause. Priming with a constant-region primer yielded TCR beta cDNA from roughly 0.45 ug total RNA. Slightly modified ARM-PCR served as the procedure for the TCR beta libraries. These libraries came from three rounds of nested multiplex PCR. Amplification in the first two PCR rounds was performed using TRBV1-TRBV30 forward primers and a C-beta reverse primer for 10 cycles each. TCRdb used MiXCR to reprocess the multiplex PCR reads, holding one entry per CDR3 protein. The profile shows approximately 330,000 distinct CDR3 sequences, less than 70% of them singletons. Researchers drew blood RNA from unsorted whole blood and extracted germline DNA as well. Patients carried chronic HBV infection without prior treatment. The record originates from a study of tumor-infiltrating lymphocytes in primary liver carcinoma. Study overall: Sample yields, roughly 3.5 to 8 million productive TCRbeta reads, were similar across the tissue types. Study results and limitations: Blood had a significantly lower top-250-clone fraction than tumors did (p = 0.039).

The CDR3 has 12 amino acids. The V gene's germline CDR1 is SGHVS and CDR2 FQNEAQ. The rearrangement uses TRBV7-8 and TRBJ2-3; no definite D call. The specimen was peripheral blood. The sequence was obtained from a man aged 35-49 years with primary liver carcinoma and hepatitis B virus infection. CDR3 loop: CVSSRGTDTQYF. The CDR3 DNA is TGTGTCAGCAGCCGCGGCACAGATACGCAGTATTTT.